This T cell receptor beta chain was recovered during a study of cytomegalovirus exposure and HLA in healthy donors. Primers for the PCR totalled 60 Vbeta and 13 Jbeta. Sequencing was performed with immunoSEQ multiplex PCR; in TCRdb, only in-frame clones are kept and a portion is missing. The sample includes about 120,000 clones, about 86% seen only once; the top ten take 2.2%. The germline V gene has CDR1 SGHRS and CDR2 YFSETQ. The CDR3 sequence is 13 residues long. Trimming removed 0 bases at V and 1 base at J, with 4 bases between. The receptor was derived from a woman aged 40-49 years in good health and CMV-seronegative. Sequenced input: PBMCs. The rearrangement joins TRBV5-1 to TRBJ1-1; D ambiguous. CDR3 region: CASSLAENTEAFF. CDR3 DNA sequence: TGCGCCAGCAGCTTGGCAGAGAACACTGAAGCTTTCTTT.